A single T cell receptor (beta chain) is shown here with its context. What it binds is unknown. This CDR3 has 16 residues. Germline loops: CDR1 SEHNR, CDR2 FQNEAQ (reference sequence). V was clipped by 0 bases and J by 5 bases, with 16 bases between them. Using immunoSEQ multiplex PCR, the repertoire was profiled, and TCRdb retains in-frame clones only, with some absent. The sample yields about 22,000 clones, under 70% seen once. The data belong to a study of CD4 T cells in relation to SARS-CoV-2 and coronaviruses. The unexposed donors gave CD4+ T cells in about 2010-2019, prior to COVID-19. The cells were cultured for less than twelve days before CD4+ T cells were isolated. Study-wide results and caveats: In around 60% of donors, memory CD4+ clonotypes crossrecognized SARS-CoV-2 and at least one common cold coronavirus spike.

The V gene is TRBV7-9, the J gene TRBJ1-2; D is undetermined. The source of this sequence is a human donor in good health. The specimen sequenced was CD4+ T cells from PBMCs, cultured in vitro. The DNA for the CDR3 is TGTGCCAGCAGCTTAGCGATTCAGGTCCCAGTTTATGGCTACACCTTC. As protein: CASSLAIQVPVYGYTF.